This T cell receptor (beta chain) emerged from a study of blood T cell repertoires in COVID-19. Study background: The United States, Italy and Spain supplied acute and convalescent COVID-19 samples. In each case, the material was cDNA or gDNA derived from T cells, B-cell-depleted T cells, or PBMCs.

Germline assignment: CDR1 SGDLS and CDR2 YYNGEE. The ends were cut back, 7 bases at V and 1 base at J, with 14 bases in the middle. The length of the CDR3 is 14 residues. The protocol was immunoSEQ multiplex PCR, while the TCRdb copy is restricted to in-frame clones and leaves out a portion. This sample has 130,000 to 150,000 clones; around 84% occur once, and the top ten carry 10% to 15%. The sequence derives from a man aged 55 to 70 with active or convalescent COVID-19. The V call is TRBV9, the J call TRBJ2-5; tentative D call: TRBD2 (5 bases). What was sequenced was peripheral blood. As DNA, the CDR3 is TGTGCCAGCGGAGGTACAGCACCCCAAGAGACCCAGTACTTC. Its translation is CASGGTAPQETQYF.